A single sample is the source of the 22 T cell receptor beta chains below, sequenced in a study of CD8+ T cells in alopecia areata (dated by TCRdb to the late 2010s). The sample's treatment or condition label is to be understood as: oral pan-JAK inhibitor, 5-10 mg twice daily. Preparation of the library involved the immunoSEQ multiplex PCR assay. To provide template for TCR sequencing, every sample had RNA extracted and reverse transcribed into cDNA. TCRdb took this table from immuneACCESS and kept in-frame rearrangements with V and J called. Such tables lack part of the clones; where checked against another copy, unresolved V genes explain under half of the gap, and the rest is unexplained. For this sample the table gives under 250,000 clones, of which approximately 72% were detected only once. The ten most abundant clones make up 1% to 1.5% of the sample. The sample in question was CD4+ T cells sorted from blood, obtained at approximately week 42, from a patient treated with tofacitinib. The receptor source for this set is a human donor with alopecia areata.

This clone appeared a few times. The genes are TRBV10-3 and TRBJ1-1; 7 nucleotides line up with TRBD1. The J segment lost 7 bases and the V segment lost 4 bases, leaving 3 bases of the junction unmatched. Germline CDR1 is ENHRY and CDR2 is SYGVKD. This CDR3 is 12 amino acids long. The CDR3 protein is CAISGAGGEAFF. The CDR3, as DNA: TGTGCCATCAGTGGGGCAGGGGGTGAAGCTTTCTTT.

This chain joins TRBV19 and TRBJ1-2; no reliable D call. This CDR3 has 15 amino acids. The germline V gene encodes CDR1 LNHDA and CDR2 SQIVND (reference sequence). V was cut by 5 bases and J by 8 bases, with 21 bases left in between. CDR3 protein: CASSSREEGIRGYTF. The DNA of the CDR3 is TGTGCCAGTAGTTCCCGCGAAGAAGGGATAAGGGGCTACACCTTC.

This clone was counted between two and nine times. The chain combines TRBV29-1 with TRBJ2-5; TRBD2 matches at 7 bases. In germline, CDR1 is SQVTM, CDR2 ANQGSEA. V trimming: 6 bases; J trimming: 1 base; junction bases outside the gene matches: 2. The CDR3 covers 12 residues. The CDR3 region has the DNA TGCAGCGTAGGGACTACCCAAGAGACCCAGTACTTC. It translates to CSVGTTQETQYF.

This sequence joins TRBV5-6 and TRBJ2-3; D is perhaps TRBD2 (5 bases). The V end lost 4 bases, the J end lost 2 bases, and 17 bases lay between the germline ends. Germline CDR1 and CDR2: SGHDT and YYEEEE. The length of the CDR3 is 16 residues. CDR3 in amino acids: CASSIDWAGSTDTQYF. CDR3 DNA: TGTGCCAGCAGCATCGACTGGGCGGGCTCCACAGATACGCAGTATTTT. Drawing the rest from reference TRBV5-6 and TRBJ2-3, the complete variable domain is DAGVTQSPTHLIKTRGQQVTLRCSPKSGHDTVSWYQQALGQGPQFIFQYYEEEERQRGNFPDRFSGHQFPNYSSELNVNALLLGDSALYLCASSIDWAGSTDTQYFGPGTRLTVL.

The chain has TRBV30 and TRBJ2-5; 8 positions match TRBD1. This CDR3 comprises 13 residues. Trimming took 2 bases from V and 4 from J; bases not matched to a gene: 3. In germline, CDR1 is GTSNPN, CDR2 SVGIG (reference sequence). CDR3 nucleotide sequence: TGTGCCTGGAGTCGTACAGGGGGAGAGACCCAGTACTTC. Translation: CAWSRTGGETQYF.

This chain links TRBV5-1 with TRBJ1-5; 8 nucleotides line up with TRBD1. Germline CDR1 SGHRS, CDR2 YFSETQ. V lost 0 bases to trimming and J lost 8 bases; unmatched junction nucleotides: 7. This CDR3 has 15 amino acids. The CDR3 here is CASSLGQGAAEPQHF. CDR3 DNA: TGCGCCAGCAGCTTGGGCCAGGGGGCGGCCGAGCCCCAGCATTTT.

DNA of the CDR3: TGTGCCAGCACCTCCCCGGTACGGGGGCGTGGCGGCTACACCTTC. Translated, it gives CASTSPVRGRGGYTF. V gene TRBV27 combines with J gene TRBJ1-2; a possible D gene is TRBD1 (6 bases). The length of the CDR3 is 15 residues. Germline lookup yields CDR1 MNHEY and CDR2 SMNVEV (reference sequence). The germline V and J ends were trimmed by 7 bases and 8 bases, with 23 bases remaining between them.

The V and J genes are TRBV19 and TRBJ1-1; 8 positions match TRBD1. CDR1 and CDR2 from the germline V gene are LNHDA and SQIVND (reference sequence). V gave up 6 bases and J gave up 8 bases; unmatched junction bases: 11. This CDR3 is 14 amino acids long. This chain's CDR3 is CASSLPGQAAEAFF. The CDR3, as DNA: TGTGCCAGTAGCTTACCGGGACAGGCAGCAGAAGCTTTCTTT.

The V call is TRBV9, the J call TRBJ2-2; D not resolved. The CDR3 is 13 residues long. CDR1 and CDR2 (germline): SGDLS, YYNGEE. Trimming took 7 bases from V and 2 from J, leaving 9 bases between them. CDR3 sequence (DNA): TGTGCCAGCGGTCGACATAACACCGGGGAGCTGTTTTTT. It specifies CASGRHNTGELFF.

This chain connects TRBV7-2 to TRBJ2-3; D is perhaps TRBD2 (5 bases). The V gene's germline CDR1 is SGHTA and CDR2 FQGNSA. Trimming stripped 5 bases from V and 0 bases from J, with 9 bases between. This CDR3 has 14 amino acids. CDR3 DNA sequence: TGTGCCAGCAGCCCTGGACTCAGCACAGATACGCAGTATTTT. It codes for CASSPGLSTDTQYF.

This clone was recorded once. This chain uses TRBV29-1 with TRBJ1-2, with D possibly TRBD1 on 5 matching bases. V dropped 1 base and J dropped 4 bases, with 16 bases sitting between them. The CDR3 sequence is 15 residues long. CDR1 is SQVTM and CDR2 is ANQGSEA in the germline V gene. DNA of the CDR3: TGCAGCGTTGAAGGATGGACTGACAGATCCTATGGCTACACCTTC. This sequence encodes CSVEGWTDRSYGYTF.

This sequence joins TRBV30 and TRBJ1-5, with TRBD1 as a possible D gene (5 bases). This CDR3 is 14 amino acids long. Trimming left V 2 bases short and J 0 bases short, with 8 bases between. Germline CDR1 GTSNPN, CDR2 SVGIG (reference sequence). For the CDR3, the DNA is TGTGCCTGGAGTCACGGGGGTAGCAATCAGCCCCAGCATTTT. Its protein product is CAWSHGGSNQPQHF.

V is TRBV11-1 and J is TRBJ2-7, with 7 bases fitting TRBD1. V shed 5 bases, J shed 5 bases, and the junction held 9 bases outside the gene matches. Per germline, CDR1 SGHAT and CDR2 FQDESV (reference sequence). This CDR3 is 14 amino acids long. In nucleotides, the CDR3 is TGTGCCAGCAGCGCCACAGGGGTGGTCGACGAGCAGTACTTC. Translating it yields CASSATGVVDEQYF.

This rearrangement joins TRBV29-1 to TRBJ1-5; D is unresolved. With 7 bases removed from V and 2 bases from J, the gap between germline ends came to 15 bases. CDR1 is SQVTM and CDR2 is ANQGSEA in the germline V gene. The CDR3 has 14 amino acids. Here the CDR3 reads CSAVSGVGNQPQHF. CDR3 DNA: TGCAGCGCCGTGAGCGGTGTCGGCAATCAGCCCCAGCATTTT.

On this clone itself: The sample carries other DNA sequences with the same CDR3. The rearrangement uses TRBV15 and TRBJ2-7, with 9 bases identical to TRBD1. With V trimmed by 0 bases and J by 3 bases, 3 bases remained unmatched. Germline assignment: CDR1 LNHNV and CDR2 YYDKDF (reference sequence). This CDR3 region has 15 residues. The CDR3 protein is CATSREGQGLYEQYF. The CDR3 nucleotides read TGTGCCACCAGCAGAGAGGGACAGGGACTCTACGAGCAGTACTTC. Looking up the rest from reference TRBV15 and TRBJ2-7 gives the full variable domain: DAMVIQNPRYQVTQFGKPVTLSCSQTLNHNVMYWYQQKSSQAPKLLFHYYDKDFNNEADTPDNFQSRRPNTSFCFLDIRSPGLGDTAMYLCATSREGQGLYEQYFGPGTRLTVT.

There are a few counts of this clone. This chain links TRBV29-1 with TRBJ1-2; unclear D gene. Trimming removed 2 bases at V and 0 bases at J, with 10 bases between. The CDR3 has 14 amino acids. The V gene's germline CDR1 is SQVTM and CDR2 ANQGSEA. The CDR3 here is CSVEPTVTNYGYTF. CDR3 sequence (DNA): TGCAGCGTTGAACCCACGGTTACTAACTATGGCTACACCTTC.

This clone was seen once. The chain links TRBV7-9 to TRBJ1-1, with D tentatively TRBD1 (6 bases). The ends were cut back, 4 bases at V and 5 bases at J, with 11 bases in the middle. The CDR3 totals 13 residues. Per germline, CDR1 SEHNR and CDR2 FQNEAQ (reference sequence). The CDR3 nucleotides are TGTGCCAGCAGCTCTACAGGGACGACTGAAGCTTTCTTT. This translates into CASSSTGTTEAFF.

V usage is TRBV10-3 and J usage is TRBJ2-4, with 9 bases identical to TRBD1. The junction had 6 bases not matched to a gene; V was cut back by 3 bases and J by 6 bases. This CDR3 has 15 amino acids. CDR1 is ENHRY and CDR2 is SYGVKD in the germline V gene. DNA of the CDR3: TGTGCCATCAGTGATCCCGGACAGGGGTCAAACATTCAGTACTTC. Protein: CAISDPGQGSNIQYF.

This chain uses TRBV7-2 with TRBJ2-3; D gene uncertain. V shed 1 base and J shed 5 bases, with 13 bases lying between them. CDR1 is SGHTA, CDR2 FQGNSA, per germline. The CDR3 covers 15 residues. The DNA for the CDR3 is TGTGCCAGCAGCTTAGATAGGGTTCCGGGAGATACGCAGTATTTT. Encoded protein: CASSLDRVPGDTQYF.

This clone was recorded a few times. The J gene is TRBJ2-3, the V gene TRBV2; D is ambiguous. Between the trimmed V and J ends, which lost 5 bases and 0 bases, there was a span of 9 bases. This CDR3 spans 14 amino acids. CDR1 and CDR2 from the germline V gene are SNHLY and FYNNEI. This chain's CDR3 is CASSSTPSTDTQYF. The DNA for the CDR3 is TGTGCCAGCAGTTCCACTCCTAGCACAGATACGCAGTATTTT.

CDR3 sequence (DNA): TGCAGCGCTCAGACCGGGGAGCTGTTTTTT. Amino acids: CSAQTGELFF. This sequence joins TRBV29-1 and TRBJ2-2; D unresolved. CDR1 and CDR2 (germline): SQVTM, ANQGSEA. This CDR3 is built from 10 residues. Trimming stripped 7 bases from V and 5 bases from J, with 5 bases between.

The chain joins TRBV10-3 to TRBJ2-5; D is unresolved. The V and J ends lost 3 bases and 1 base respectively, with 3 bases between them. CDR1 and CDR2 from the germline V gene are ENHRY and SYGVKD. CDR3 length: 12 residues. The CDR3 spells CAISDGQETQYF. CDR3 DNA: TGTGCCATCAGTGACGGCCAAGAGACCCAGTACTTC.